This TCR beta chain derives from a study of blood T cell repertoires in COVID-19 (dated by TCRdb to the early 2020s). In terms of the full investigation: Samples covering the acute and convalescent phases of COVID-19 were provided by collaborators in the United States, Italy and Spain. The prospective study material was composed of cDNA or gDNA derived from T cells, B-cell-depleted T cells, or PBMCs. The dataset comprised deeply sampled blood TCRbeta repertoires from subjects exposed to, actively infected with, or recovered from COVID-19. The repertoires were released in a freely available public database meant as a resource for research on the immune response to SARS-CoV-2. Samples came from the ongoing ImmuneRACE study (first 160 participants) plus 1,254 subjects from 6 global collaborators. A de-identified subject ID, COVID-19 status, age in years and sex were almost always included in the sample metadata. HLA class I and class II types, where available, came from metadata supplied by the sample provider rather than from assay-based typing. General findings and caveats noted by the study authors: The amount of clinical and demographic metadata varied by source and participant and was provided uncurated.

TCRbeta CDR3 regions were amplified from genomic DNA using the immunoSEQ Assay, a bias-controlled multiplex PCR. Turning to the authors' computational methods: The number of nucleated cells in each sample was estimated from the amplification of reference gene primers within the assay. Sequence reads were collapsed and filtered to measure the absolute abundance of every unique TCRbeta CDR3 rearrangement. For each sample, productive Simpson clonality was calculated by taking the square root of Simpson's diversity index across productive rearrangements. Here the immuneACCESS table is served through TCRdb, limited to in-frame sequences with V and J called. Missing clones are a known gap in these copies; in checked studies unresolved V genes cover under half, and the rest lacks a known reason. The DNA was the basis for D and trimming; V, J and clone size are from that table. Across this sample there are under 85,000 clones, with roughly 81% seen only once. Of the sample, around 16% is held by the ten largest clones.

Whole blood was collected in K2EDTA tubes by collaborating institutions according to the institutions' own protocols. For TCRbeta analysis, collaborator samples were shipped as frozen whole blood, as isolated PBMCs, or as DNA extracted from either sample type. Trimming leaves V shorter by 7 bases and J shorter by 0 bases, with the junction holding 8 bases beyond the gene matches. Reading the germline V gene gives CDR1 MDHEN and CDR2 SYDVKM. Its CDR3 holds 15 amino acids, cysteine through phenylalanine. The kept DNA is CDR3 alone, 45 bases in frame from the first base. The sample holds one count of this clone. Its specific antigen is unknown. One base away there is no much larger clone; base qualities are not given.

The origin of this receptor is a man older than 75 with acute or convalescent COVID-19. Recombination linked TRBV28 to TRBJ2-7, and TRBD2 matches 8 of the central bases. Sequencing used peripheral blood. The CDR3 has the sequence CASTAGLAGSYEQYF. The DNA sequence is TGTGCCAGCACGGCGGGCCTAGCGGGCTCCTACGAGCAGTACTTC.